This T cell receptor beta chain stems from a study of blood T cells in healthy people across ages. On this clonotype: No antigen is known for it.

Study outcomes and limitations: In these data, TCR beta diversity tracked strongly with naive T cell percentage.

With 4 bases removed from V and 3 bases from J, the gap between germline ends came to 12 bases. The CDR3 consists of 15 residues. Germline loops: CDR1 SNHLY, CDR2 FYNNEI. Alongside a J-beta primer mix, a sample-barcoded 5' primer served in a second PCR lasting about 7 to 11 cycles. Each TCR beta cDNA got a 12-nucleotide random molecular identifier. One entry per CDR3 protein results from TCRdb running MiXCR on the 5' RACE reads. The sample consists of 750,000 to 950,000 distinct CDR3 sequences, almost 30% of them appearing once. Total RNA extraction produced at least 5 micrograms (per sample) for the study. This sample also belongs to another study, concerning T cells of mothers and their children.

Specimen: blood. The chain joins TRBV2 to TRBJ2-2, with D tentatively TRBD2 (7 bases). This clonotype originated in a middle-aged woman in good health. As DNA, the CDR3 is TGTGCCAGCAGTGTGACGGGGGGCGACACCGGGGAGCTGTTTTTT. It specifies CASSVTGGDTGELFF.